This T cell receptor beta chain was captured by sequencing in a study of blood T cells in healthy people across ages. The study, taken as a whole, reports: In the absence of known donor CMV status, changes in expanded clonotypes were possibly confounded.

This clonotype was counted a few times. No antigen is known for it. A second 7 to 11 cycle PCR used barcoded and J-beta primers. TCRdb called the 5' RACE reads again in MiXCR, with one record for every CDR3 protein. The table lists about a million distinct CDR3 sequences, about 53% of them singletons. Germline V gives CDR1 MNHEY, CDR2 SVGAGI. V was trimmed by 7 bases and J by 0 bases, leaving 16 bases between them. This CDR3 comprises 16 residues. The chain has TRBV6-5 and TRBJ2-1, with D maybe TRBD1 (6 bases). The specimen was blood. The TCR originated in a woman in her sixties in good health. The DNA for the CDR3 is TGTGCCAGCAACCCGACAGGTGTTCTCTCCTACAATGAGCAGTTCTTC. It encodes CASNPTGVLSYNEQFF.